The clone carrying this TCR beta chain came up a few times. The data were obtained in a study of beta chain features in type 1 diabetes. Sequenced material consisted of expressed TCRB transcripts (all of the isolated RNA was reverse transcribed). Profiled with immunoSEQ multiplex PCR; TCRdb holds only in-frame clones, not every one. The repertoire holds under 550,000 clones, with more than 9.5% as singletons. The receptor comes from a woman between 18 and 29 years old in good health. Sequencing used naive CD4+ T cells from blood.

The CDR3, as DNA: TGCAGCGCCTGGGACAGGGAAGCCACAGATACGCAGTATTTT. This translates into CSAWDREATDTQYF. The chain uses TRBV29-1 and TRBJ2-3; TRBD1 matches 9 bases. J gave up 2 bases and V 7 bases, and 7 bases lay outside the gene matches. The CDR3 runs 14 residues. Germline CDR1 reads SQVTM; CDR2 reads ANQGSEA.